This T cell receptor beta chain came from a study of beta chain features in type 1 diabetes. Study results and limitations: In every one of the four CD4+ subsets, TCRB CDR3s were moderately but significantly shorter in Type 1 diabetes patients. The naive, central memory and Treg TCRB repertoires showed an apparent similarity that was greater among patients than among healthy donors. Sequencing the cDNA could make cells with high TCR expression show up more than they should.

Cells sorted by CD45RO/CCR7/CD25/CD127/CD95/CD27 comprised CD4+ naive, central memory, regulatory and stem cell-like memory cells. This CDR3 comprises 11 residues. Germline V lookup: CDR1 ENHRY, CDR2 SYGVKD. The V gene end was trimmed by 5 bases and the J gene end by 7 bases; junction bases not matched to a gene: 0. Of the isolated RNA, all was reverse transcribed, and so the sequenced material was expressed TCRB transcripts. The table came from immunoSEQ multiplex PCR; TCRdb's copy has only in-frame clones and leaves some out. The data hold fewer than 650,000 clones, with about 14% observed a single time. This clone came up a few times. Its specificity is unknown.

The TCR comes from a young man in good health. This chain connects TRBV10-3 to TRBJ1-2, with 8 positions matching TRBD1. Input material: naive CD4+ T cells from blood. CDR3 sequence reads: CAISTGGGYTF. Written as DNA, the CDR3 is TGTGCCATCAGTACAGGGGGTGGCTACACCTTC.